A selection of T cell receptor beta chains follows, all from one sample in a study of regulatory T cells in long-lasting Graves disease. TCRdb analysed the multiplex PCR reads with MiXCR anew, one entry per CDR3 protein. The data hold around 500,000 distinct CDR3 sequences, with roughly 16% observed a single time. The sample also formed part of further work on T cells in Graves' hyperthyroidism and ophthalmopathy.

Material: peripheral blood mononuclear cells (PBMCs), obtained at new diagnosis, from a patient treated with antithyroid drugs. The receptors derive from a woman in her forties or fifties with Graves disease. Both conserved end residues are part of each CDR3. Each record gives: J gene, clone size, D gene, V gene, CDR3 DNA, CDR3 protein. The D gene is left open where the match is weak. Only part of the rows carry a size: once, few, many, or a class if the clone is expanded.

J: TRBJ1-2
size: NA
D: NA
V: TRBV3-1
DNA: TGTGCCAGCAGCCAAGGTACGGGGGGACGGAGTGGCTACACCTTC
CDR3: CASSQGTGGRSGYTF

J: TRBJ1-3
size: NA
D: NA
V: TRBV5-1
DNA: TGCGCCAGCAGCTTGAAAGGGGCGAGTTCTGGAAACACCATATATTTT
CDR3: CASSLKGASSGNTIYF

J: TRBJ1-1
size: many
D: NA
V: TRBV12-3/TRBV12-4
DNA: TGTGCCAGCATACGTGGCAACACTGAAGCTTTCTTT
CDR3: CASIRGNTEAFF

J: TRBJ1-1
size: NA
D: NA
V: TRBV12-5
DNA: TGTGCTAGTGGTTTGGAGCCCCCGAACACTGAAGCTTTCTTT
CDR3: CASGLEPPNTEAFF

J: TRBJ2-3
size: few
D: NA
V: TRBV27
DNA: TGTGCCAGCAGTTCGGGGGACGGACGACGCACAGATACGCAGTATTTT
CDR3: CASSSGDGRRTDTQYF

J: TRBJ2-5
size: NA
D: NA
V: TRBV7-9
DNA: TGTGCCAGCAGCGATGAGTGGCTCCAGACCCAGTACTTC
CDR3: CASSDEWLQTQYF

J: TRBJ2-1
size: many
D: NA
V: TRBV28
DNA: TGTGCCAGCAGTCCTGCCAGGCGTAATGAGCAGTTCTTC
CDR3: CASSPARRNEQFF

J: TRBJ1-1
size: NA
D: TRBD1
V: TRBV25-1
DNA: TGTGCCAGCAGTGGGGACAGGGGTTGGACTGAAGCTTTCTTT
CDR3: CASSGDRGWTEAFF

J: TRBJ1-1
size: few
D: NA
V: TRBV5-6
DNA: TGTGCCAGCAGCTTGGCGCCGGGGAGGAACACTGAAGCTTTCTTT
CDR3: CASSLAPGRNTEAFF

J: TRBJ1-3
size: few
D: NA
V: TRBV12-3/TRBV12-4
DNA: TGTGCCAGCAGTTTCGGGTCAAACACCATATATTTT
CDR3: CASSFGSNTIYF

J: TRBJ2-7
size: many
D: NA
V: TRBV7-3
DNA: TGTGCCAGCAGCGCCCAAATAGGAGACGAGCAGTACTTC
CDR3: CASSAQIGDEQYF

J: TRBJ1-1
size: many
D: NA
V: TRBV7-9
DNA: TGTGCCAGCAGGGACGGGTACCCAAACACTGAAGCTTTCTTT
CDR3: CASRDGYPNTEAFF

J: TRBJ2-5
size: many
D: TRBD1
V: TRBV6-2/TRBV6-3
DNA: TGTGCCAGCAGTTGGGACAGGGGACAAGAGACCCAGTACTTC
CDR3: CASSWDRGQETQYF

J: TRBJ2-7
size: few
D: NA
V: TRBV7-3
DNA: TGTGCCAGCAGTCCCAGGGGCGCGCGTTCCTACGAGCAGTACTTC
CDR3: CASSPRGARSYEQYF

J: TRBJ1-2
size: NA
D: NA
V: TRBV5-6
DNA: TGTGCCAGCAGCTCGGGTGGGGGCGGAGGCTATGGCTACACCTTC
CDR3: CASSSGGGGGYGYTF

J: TRBJ1-2
size: many
D: NA
V: TRBV7-2
DNA: TGTGCCAGCAGCTTGGCATCCTCAGCTAACTATGGCTACACCTTC
CDR3: CASSLASSANYGYTF

J: TRBJ1-4
size: NA
D: NA
V: TRBV10-1
DNA: TGCGCCGTAAGGCCGGTCCGAGAAACTAATGAAAAACTGTTTTTT
CDR3: CAVRPVRETNEKLFF

J: TRBJ1-1
size: NA
D: NA
V: TRBV14
DNA: TGTGCCAGCACCCTCCGGGACACAAGAGGGGCGACTGAAGCTTTCTTT
CDR3: CASTLRDTRGATEAFF

J: TRBJ1-3
size: many
D: NA
V: TRBV2
DNA: TGTGCCAGCAGCGCCCGACTGAGCTCTGGAAACACCATATATTTT
CDR3: CASSARLSSGNTIYF

J: TRBJ2-3
size: NA
D: NA
V: TRBV10-3
DNA: TGTGCCATCAGTGACGCGGCAGGGCGCCCAGATACGCAGTATTTT
CDR3: CAISDAAGRPDTQYF

J: TRBJ2-3
size: many
D: NA
V: TRBV2
DNA: TGTGCCAGCAGTCGAACCCCCCGGGATCGCGGGGCAGATACGCAGTATTTT
CDR3: CASSRTPRDRGADTQYF

J: TRBJ2-3
size: few
D: TRBD1
V: TRBV28
DNA: TGTGCCAGCAGCGAGACAGGGAGAGCGTATACGCAGTATTTT
CDR3: CASSETGRAYTQYF

J: TRBJ1-1
size: few
D: NA
V: TRBV5-1
DNA: TGCGCCAGCAGACCACGCCCCGGGGGGAACACTGAAGCTTTCTTT
CDR3: CASRPRPGGNTEAFF

J: TRBJ1-4
size: many
D: TRBD1
V: TRBV7-9
DNA: TGTGCCAGCAGCTCGACAGGGGGCAGGGAAAAACTGTTTTTT
CDR3: CASSSTGGREKLFF

J: TRBJ1-1
size: NA
D: TRBD1
V: TRBV18
DNA: TGTGCCAGCTCACCAAGAACAGGGGTTGCTAACACTGAAGCTTTCTTT
CDR3: CASSPRTGVANTEAFF

J: TRBJ1-5
size: many
D: TRBD1
V: TRBV6-1
DNA: TGTGCCAGCCGTACTGGACAGGACGAGGGCAATCAGCCCCAGCATTTT
CDR3: CASRTGQDEGNQPQHF

J: TRBJ1-2
size: many
D: NA
V: TRBV2
DNA: TGTGCCAGCAGTGATGGACAATTCTATGGCTACACCTTC
CDR3: CASSDGQFYGYTF

J: TRBJ2-3
size: NA
D: TRBD1
V: TRBV7-8
DNA: TGTGCCAGCAGGTCCCGACAGGGCGATACGCAGTATTTT
CDR3: CASRSRQGDTQYF

J: TRBJ1-5
size: few
D: NA
V: TRBV20-1
DNA: TGCAGTGCTAGAGACACCGTCAATCAGCCCCAGCATTTT
CDR3: CSARDTVNQPQHF

J: TRBJ2-2
size: many
D: NA
V: TRBV11-1
DNA: TGTGCCAGCAGCTTATACGGAGAAGGCGGGGAGCTGTTTTTT
CDR3: CASSLYGEGGELFF